What follows describes a single TCR beta chain. No antigen is known for it. The record has no base qualities; no much larger clone is one base away. Participants in the prospective study were aged roughly 18 to 90 years, lived in 24 United States geographic areas, and enrolled through a virtual design. In the prospective study, cohorts were assigned on the basis of participant-reported clinical history obtained from a screening survey and a study questionnaire. Mobile phlebotomists in the prospective study collected whole blood, serum and a nasopharyngeal or oropharyngeal swab from every participant. Additional blood draws and questionnaires over an approximately 2-month period could optionally be provided by prospective study participants. Before DNA extraction, prospective study blood samples were shipped either frozen or at room temperature. The sample belongs to a study of blood T cell repertoires in COVID-19 (dated by TCRdb to about 2020). The study in broad terms: Samples from collaborators originated in the United States, Italy and Spain and spanned both the acute and convalescent phases of COVID-19. The material from the prospective study consisted of cDNA or gDNA derived from T cells, B-cell-depleted T cells, or PBMCs. Subjects who had been exposed to COVID-19, were actively infected with it, or had recovered from it provided the deeply sampled blood TCRbeta repertoires that made up the dataset. The samples were drawn from two sources: the first 160 participants of the ongoing ImmuneRACE study, and 1,000 to 1,500 subjects contributed by 6 global collaborators. The repertoires were released in a freely available public database intended as a resource for research on the immune response to SARS-CoV-2. Nearly every sample came with metadata listing a de-identified subject ID, COVID-19 status, age in years and sex. Where HLA class I and class II types were available, the types were taken from metadata supplied by the sample provider, not from assay-based typing.

The immunoSEQ Assay, a bias-controlled multiplex PCR, was used to amplify TCRbeta CDR3 regions from genomic DNA. The original pipeline was this. Within the assay, amplification of reference gene primers was used to estimate how many nucleated cells each sample contained. To quantify the absolute abundance of each unique TCRbeta CDR3 rearrangement, sequence reads were collapsed and filtered. For each sample, productive Simpson clonality was calculated as the square root of Simpson's diversity index across productive rearrangements. Here the immuneACCESS table is served through TCRdb, limited to in-frame sequences with V and J called. Missing clones are a known gap in these copies; in checked studies unresolved V genes cover under half, and the rest lacks a known reason. V and J calls and clone size are copied from that table; D and trimming were computed from the DNA. Here the sample has approximately 240,000 clones; roughly nine tenths occur a single time. 3.5% of the sample is in the top ten clones.

The investigation overall reported the following: How much clinical and demographic metadata was included differed by source and by participant, and the metadata was provided uncurated.

This TCR was recovered from a woman aged 18-29 years in a cohort exposed to, infected with or recovered from COVID-19 (not recorded which). Sequenced sample: PBMCs or T cells enriched from blood (not recorded which).

The nucleotide sequence reads TGTGCCACCAGCAGAGACCTCGGGGGGCATTGGGAGACCCAGTACTTC. This encodes CATSRDLGGHWETQYF. The chain is assembled from TRBV15 and TRBJ2-5; a tentative D call is TRBD2 (7 bases match). The germline V gene (reference sequence) supplies CDR1 LNHNV and CDR2 YYDKDF. The CDR3, cysteine through phenylalanine, is 16 amino acids long. Only the CDR3 portion is preserved as DNA: 48 bases, with reading frame beginning at the first base. V is pared back by 0 bases and J by 5 bases, with 16 bases lying between the germline termini.